A selection of T cell receptor beta chains follows, all from one sample in a study of blood T cells in healthy people across ages. TCRdb processed the 5' RACE reads anew with MiXCR; each CDR3 protein has one entry. The sample consists of about 800,000 distinct CDR3 sequences, 20% to 30% of them appearing once. Separately, the same data were catalogued under a study of T cells of mothers and their children.

Specimen: blood. The source is a boy aged 5 to 17 in good health. The CDR3 runs from the conserved cysteine through the conserved F or W. The D gene is left open where the match is weak. The size of a clone is reported for some rows only, either as once, few or many, or as a class for expanded clones.

clone_size j_call d_call v_call cdr3_aa cdr3_nt
. TRBJ2-2 TRBD1 TRBV4-3 CASSIVTGGTGELFF TGCGCCAGCAGCATAGTAACAGGGGGCACCGGGGAGCTGTTTTTT
. TRBJ2-1 . TRBV7-9 CASSLARKRDNEQFF TGTGCCAGCAGCTTAGCGCGAAAAAGGGACAATGAGCAGTTCTTC
once TRBJ1-1 . TRBV29-1 CSATSLRDTEAFF TGCAGCGCCACTTCCCTTCGGGACACTGAAGCTTTCTTT
few TRBJ2-5 . TRBV9 CASSVEGVGTQYF TGTGCCAGCAGCGTAGAAGGAGTGGGGACCCAGTACTTC
few TRBJ2-4 . TRBV5-4 CASSLAGAGVQYF TGTGCCAGCAGCTTGGCAGGGGCGGGGGTTCAGTACTTC
. TRBJ2-1 TRBD2 TRBV6-2/TRBV6-3 CASGALAAYNEQFF TGTGCCAGCGGGGCCCTAGCGGCCTACAATGAGCAGTTCTTC
. TRBJ1-6 . TRBV20-1 CSLDNSPLHF TGCAGTTTGGATAATTCACCCCTCCACTTT
. TRBJ2-5 . TRBV13 CASSLGGRKYQETQYF TGTGCCAGCAGCTTAGGAGGACGGAAATACCAAGAGACCCAGTACTTC
few TRBJ2-3 . TRBV7-3 CASSPSRAGSTDTQYF TGTGCCAGCAGCCCCTCGCGGGCGGGTAGCACAGATACGCAGTATTTT
many TRBJ1-6 . TRBV7-9 CASSATGNSPLHF TGTGCCAGCAGCGCGACGGGGAATTCACCCCTCCACTTT
few TRBJ2-7 . TRBV27 CASRPTGPDYGQYF TGTGCCAGCCGGCCGACAGGACCAGACTACGGGCAGTACTTC
. TRBJ1-3 . TRBV11-2 CASSPNGGAPSGNTIYF TGTGCCAGCAGCCCCAATGGGGGCGCACCCTCTGGAAACACCATATATTTT
. TRBJ1-5 . TRBV12-3/TRBV12-4 CAISSGFGQPQHF TGTGCCATCAGTTCAGGGTTTGGTCAGCCCCAGCATTTT
few TRBJ2-5 . TRBV7-9 CASSLPLGEEETQYF TGTGCCAGCAGCCTCCCGTTGGGGGAGGAAGAGACCCAGTACTTC
few TRBJ2-7 TRBD1 TRBV6-2/TRBV6-3 CASRKGTELYYEQYF TGTGCCAGCAGGAAAGGGACAGAGCTATACTACGAGCAGTACTTC
many TRBJ2-3 TRBD1 TRBV13 CASSPQGTDTQYF TGTGCCAGCAGTCCACAGGGGACAGATACGCAGTATTTT
. TRBJ2-1 TRBD1 TRBV5-1 CASSSRTGGFDEQFF TGCGCCAGCAGCTCTCGGACAGGGGGCTTCGATGAGCAGTTCTTC
few TRBJ1-5 . TRBV15 CATSRDIGSASRQPQHF TGTGCCACCAGCAGAGATATCGGTTCTGCTAGTCGTCAGCCCCAGCATTTT
few TRBJ1-2 . TRBV28 CASRLLDYGYTF TGTGCCAGCAGGCTCCTGGACTATGGCTACACCTTC
few TRBJ2-5 . TRBV28 CASSVDNREETQYF TGTGCCAGCAGTGTCGATAACAGGGAAGAGACCCAGTACTTC
few TRBJ2-7 . TRBV7-2 CASSYRSPAVGSYEQYF TGTGCCAGCAGCTATCGCTCCCCGGCTGTGGGGTCCTACGAGCAGTACTTC
. TRBJ2-7 . TRBV29-1 CSVNLGNSYEQYF TGCAGCGTTAATTTGGGGAACTCCTACGAGCAGTACTTC
few TRBJ2-1 TRBD2 TRBV14 CASSLPGLAGGRSYNEQFF TGTGCCAGCAGCCTCCCGGGACTAGCGGGGGGGCGGTCCTACAATGAGCAGTTCTTC
few TRBJ2-5 . TRBV18 CASSPPNTQETQYF TGTGCCAGCTCACCACCGAACACCCAAGAGACCCAGTACTTC
. TRBJ1-3 TRBD1 TRBV5-1 CASTLGTGGNTIYF TGCGCCAGCACCCTCGGGACAGGTGGAAACACCATATATTTT
. TRBJ1-6 . TRBV4-1 CASSQVRAHKSSPLHF TGCGCCAGCAGCCAAGTACGCGCCCACAAGAGTTCACCCCTCCACTTT
. TRBJ2-5 TRBD2 TRBV28 CASRTSEETQYF TGTGCCAGCCGAACTAGCGAGGAGACCCAGTACTTC
. TRBJ1-1 . TRBV2 CASSELGGRTEAFF TGTGCCAGCAGTGAACTGGGAGGACGCACTGAAGCTTTCTTT
few TRBJ1-1 TRBD1 TRBV29-1 CSVSPGGHLENTEAFF TGCAGCGTTTCCCCAGGGGGCCATTTGGAGAACACTGAAGCTTTCTTT
. TRBJ1-1 . TRBV12-3/TRBV12-4 CASSFTGMPTEAFF TGTGCCAGCAGTTTCACAGGTATGCCCACTGAAGCTTTCTTT
. TRBJ1-2 TRBD1 TRBV12-3/TRBV12-4 CASRRQGGNYGYTF TGTGCCAGCAGGAGACAGGGCGGTAACTATGGCTACACCTTC
many TRBJ2-7 TRBD1 TRBV9 CASSPAGQGDYEQYF TGTGCCAGCAGCCCAGCAGGACAGGGAGATTACGAGCAGTACTTC
. TRBJ2-3 . TRBV7-9 CASGSRTGTQYF TGTGCCAGCGGATCCCGCACAGGTACGCAGTATTTT
. TRBJ2-5 . TRBV4-3 CASSQDLWGGETQYF TGCGCCAGCAGCCAAGATTTGTGGGGCGGGGAGACCCAGTACTTC
many TRBJ2-1 TRBD2 TRBV14 CASSLAGGFNEQFF TGTGCCAGCTCCTTGGCGGGGGGCTTTAATGAGCAGTTCTTC
. TRBJ2-2 TRBD1 TRBV5-4 CASSTPTGPNTGELFF TGTGCCAGCAGCACACCGACAGGGCCGAACACCGGGGAGCTGTTTTTT
few TRBJ2-3 . TRBV5-5 CASSLGGANTDTQYF TGTGCCAGCAGCTTGGGAGGGGCAAACACAGATACGCAGTATTTT
few TRBJ2-7 TRBD1 TRBV20-1 CSAPDGTGRWQYF TGCAGTGCCCCCGATGGGACAGGGAGGTGGCAGTACTTC
once TRBJ1-5 . TRBV12-3/TRBV12-4 CASSLRAENQPQHF TGTGCCAGCAGTTTAAGGGCAGAAAATCAGCCCCAGCATTTT
few TRBJ1-4 . TRBV5-6 CASSPRGRFEKLFF TGTGCCAGCAGCCCGAGGGGCAGATTTGAAAAACTGTTTTTT
few TRBJ1-1 . TRBV7-6 CASSQRPGQNTEAFF TGTGCCAGCAGCCAGAGACCGGGACAGAACACTGAAGCTTTCTTT
few TRBJ1-1 . TRBV6-1 CASSQEGVEAFF TGTGCCAGCAGTCAGGAGGGGGTTGAAGCTTTCTTT
. TRBJ1-4 . TRBV7-9 CASSLNRVSTNEKLFF TGTGCCAGCAGCTTAAACAGGGTCTCAACTAATGAAAAACTGTTTTTT
. TRBJ2-5 . TRBV12-3/TRBV12-4 CASSLGWAASQETQYF TGTGCCAGCAGTTTGGGTTGGGCCGCAAGTCAAGAGACCCAGTACTTC
. TRBJ1-3 . TRBV5-1 CASSLEGPSSGNTIYF TGCGCCAGCAGCTTGGAAGGTCCTAGCTCTGGAAACACCATATATTTT
. TRBJ2-6 . TRBV6-6 CASSSHTSPTGANVLTF TGTGCCAGCAGTTCCCATACCAGCCCAACTGGGGCCAACGTCCTGACTTTC
many TRBJ2-7 TRBD1 TRBV7-9 CASRQGSSYEQYF TGTGCCAGCAGACAGGGGTCCTCCTACGAGCAGTACTTC
. TRBJ1-4 . TRBV29-1 CSVEGGTAEKLFF TGCAGCGTTGAAGGGGGGACGGCCGAGAAACTGTTTTTT
. TRBJ2-3 TRBD1 TRBV24-1 CATSDLGTADTQYF TGTGCCACCAGTGATTTGGGGACAGCGGATACGCAGTATTTT
. TRBJ2-1 . TRBV28 CASSCPTSPRWVSYNEQFF TGTGCCAGCAGTTGCCCTACTAGCCCCCGATGGGTCTCCTACAATGAGCAGTTCTTC
. TRBJ1-2 . TRBV2 CASLPFRGDGYTF TGTGCATCCCTCCCTTTTAGAGGCGATGGCTACACCTTC
few TRBJ1-5 . TRBV6-5 CASSPAPGGPQHF TGTGCCAGCAGTCCAGCCCCGGGGGGGCCCCAGCATTTT
. TRBJ2-3 . TRBV6-6 CASSPRAERIHTQYF TGTGCCAGCAGTCCCCGAGCCGAAAGGATTCATACGCAGTATTTT
few TRBJ2-6 TRBD2 TRBV28 CASSSPTSVSSGANVLTF TGTGCCAGCAGTTCCCCGACTAGCGTTAGCTCTGGGGCCAACGTCCTGACTTTC
. TRBJ2-1 . TRBV5-4 CASSLAPDSSYNEQFF TGTGCCAGCAGCTTGGCTCCGGATAGCTCCTACAATGAGCAGTTCTTC